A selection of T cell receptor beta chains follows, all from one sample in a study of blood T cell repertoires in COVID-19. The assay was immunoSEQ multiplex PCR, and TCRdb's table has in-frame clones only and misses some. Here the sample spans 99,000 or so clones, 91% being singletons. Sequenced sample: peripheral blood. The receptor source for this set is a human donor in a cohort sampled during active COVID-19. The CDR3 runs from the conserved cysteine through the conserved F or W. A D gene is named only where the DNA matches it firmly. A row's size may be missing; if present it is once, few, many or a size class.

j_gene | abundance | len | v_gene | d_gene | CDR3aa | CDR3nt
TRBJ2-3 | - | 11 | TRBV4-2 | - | CASSISDTQYF | TGTGCCAGCAGCATCTCAGATACGCAGTATTTT
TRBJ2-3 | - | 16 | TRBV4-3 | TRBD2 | CASSQVKAGVADTQYF | TGCGCCAGCAGCCAAGTAAAAGCGGGAGTAGCAGATACGCAGTATTTT
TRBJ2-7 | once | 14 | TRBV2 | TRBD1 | CASSGDREWYEQYF | TGTGCCAGCAGTGGGGACAGGGAGTGGTACGAGCAGTACTTC
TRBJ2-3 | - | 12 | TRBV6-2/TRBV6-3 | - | CASSYLGDMQYF | TGTGCCAGCAGTTACTTGGGAGATATGCAGTATTTT
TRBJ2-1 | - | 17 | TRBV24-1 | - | CATSDLPPSGVPNEQFF | TGTGCCACCAGTGACCTCCCCCCGTCGGGGGTCCCGAATGAGCAGTTCTTC
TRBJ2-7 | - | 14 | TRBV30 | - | CAWSLAGNLDEQYF | TGTGCCTGGAGTTTAGCAGGGAATCTGGACGAGCAGTACTTC
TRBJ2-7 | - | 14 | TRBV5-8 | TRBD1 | CASSVGQGSYEQYF | TGTGCCAGCAGCGTGGGACAGGGCTCCTACGAGCAGTACTTC
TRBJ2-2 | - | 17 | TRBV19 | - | CASSISERRPLGGELFF | TGTGCCAGTAGTATCTCCGAAAGGCGTCCTCTAGGCGGGGAGCTGTTTTTT
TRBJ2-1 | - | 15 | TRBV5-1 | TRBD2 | CASSRLAGGLNEQFF | TGCGCCAGCAGCAGACTAGCGGGAGGGCTCAATGAGCAGTTCTTC
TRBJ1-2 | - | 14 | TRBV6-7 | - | CASSYIDADYGYTF | TGTGCCAGCAGTTACATAGATGCTGACTATGGCTACACCTTC
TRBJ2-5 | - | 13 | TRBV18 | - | CASSPDSQETQYF | TGTGCCAGCTCACCCGACAGCCAAGAGACCCAGTACTTC
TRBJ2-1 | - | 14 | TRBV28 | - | CASSNRADIGEQFF | TGTGCCAGCAGTAACAGGGCCGATATTGGTGAGCAGTTCTTC
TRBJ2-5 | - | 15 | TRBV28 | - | CASSDQGGGSETQYF | TGTGCCAGCAGTGACCAGGGAGGCGGTTCGGAGACCCAGTACTTC
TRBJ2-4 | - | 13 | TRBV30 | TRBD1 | CAWSAGGINIQYF | TGTGCCTGGAGTGCAGGGGGCATCAACATTCAGTACTTC
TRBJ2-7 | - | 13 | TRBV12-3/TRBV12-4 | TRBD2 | CASRVAGVYEQYF | TGTGCCAGCAGGGTGGCGGGGGTTTACGAGCAGTACTTC
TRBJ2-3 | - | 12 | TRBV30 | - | CAWGRYGDTQYF | TGTGCCTGGGGGCGGTATGGGGATACGCAGTATTTT
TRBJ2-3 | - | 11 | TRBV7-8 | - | CASSLHADYDF | TGTGCCAGCAGCCTCCATGCCGACTACGATTTT
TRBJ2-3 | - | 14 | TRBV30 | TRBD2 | CAWSVLAVTDTQYF | TGTGCCTGGAGTGTCCTAGCGGTCACAGATACGCAGTATTTT
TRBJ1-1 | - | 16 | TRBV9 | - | CASSPPKSGLDTEAFF | TGTGCCAGCAGCCCGCCCAAGTCAGGATTGGACACTGAAGCTTTCTTT
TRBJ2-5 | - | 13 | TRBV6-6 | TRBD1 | CASRTGGQETQYF | TGTGCCAGCAGGACAGGGGGCCAAGAGACCCAGTACTTC
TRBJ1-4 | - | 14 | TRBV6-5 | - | CASSTQGKNEKLFF | TGTGCCAGCAGTACACAGGGAAAAAATGAAAAACTGTTTTTT
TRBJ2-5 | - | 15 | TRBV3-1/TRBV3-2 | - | CASSQRLGLGETQYF | TGTGCCAGCAGCCAGAGGCTGGGACTGGGGGAGACCCAGTACTTC
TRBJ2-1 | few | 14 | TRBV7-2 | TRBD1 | CASSLASDRVEQFF | TGTGCCAGCAGCTTAGCTTCGGACAGGGTTGAGCAGTTCTTC
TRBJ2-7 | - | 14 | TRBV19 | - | CASSVALSSYEQYF | TGTGCCAGTAGTGTAGCGCTCAGCTCCTACGAGCAGTACTTC
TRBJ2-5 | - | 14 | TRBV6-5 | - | CASSYSPNQETQYF | TGTGCCAGCAGTTACTCTCCCAACCAAGAGACCCAGTACTTC
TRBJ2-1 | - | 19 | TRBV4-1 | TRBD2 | CASSQDTTTAGGSYNEQFF | TGCGCCAGCAGCCAAGATACGACAACAGCGGGGGGGTCCTACAATGAGCAGTTCTTC
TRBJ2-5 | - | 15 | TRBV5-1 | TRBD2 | CASSLEWGGRETQYF | TGCGCCAGCAGCTTGGAGTGGGGGGGTCGAGAGACCCAGTACTTC
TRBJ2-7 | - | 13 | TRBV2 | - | CASSGGQFYEQYF | TGTGCCAGCTCTGGGGGACAATTCTACGAGCAGTACTTC
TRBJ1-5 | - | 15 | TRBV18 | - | CASSPIGDSNQPQHF | TGTGCCAGCTCACCAATAGGGGATAGCAATCAGCCCCAGCATTTT
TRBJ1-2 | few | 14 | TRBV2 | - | CASSEQGFDYGYTF | TGTGCCAGCAGTGAACAGGGGTTCGACTATGGCTACACCTTC
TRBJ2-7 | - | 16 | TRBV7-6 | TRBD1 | CASTIEGTGLDYEQYF | TGTGCCAGCACCATAGAAGGGACAGGGCTAGACTACGAGCAGTACTTC
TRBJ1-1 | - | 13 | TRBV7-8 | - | CASSPQANTEAFF | TGTGCCAGCAGCCCACAGGCGAACACTGAAGCTTTCTTT
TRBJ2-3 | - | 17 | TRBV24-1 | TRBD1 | CATSDPSGTGRADTQYF | TGTGCCACCAGTGACCCCTCCGGGACAGGGAGGGCAGATACGCAGTATTTT
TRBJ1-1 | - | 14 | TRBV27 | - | CASRPTGVVLEAFF | TGTGCCAGCCGCCCTACGGGAGTAGTCCTTGAAGCTTTCTTT
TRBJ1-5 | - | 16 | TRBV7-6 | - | CASSFYKGESTQPQHF | TGTGCCAGCAGCTTTTACAAGGGGGAATCCACTCAGCCCCAGCATTTT
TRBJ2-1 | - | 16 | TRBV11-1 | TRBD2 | CASSLEAPGGGNEQFF | TGTGCCAGCAGCTTAGAGGCCCCGGGGGGGGGCAATGAGCAGTTCTTC
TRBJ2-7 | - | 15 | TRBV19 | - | CASRPPPGSRGEQYF | TGTGCCAGCCGTCCCCCCCCCGGTTCCCGCGGTGAGCAGTACTTC
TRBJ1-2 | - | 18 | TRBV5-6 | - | CASSLVVGQGWTNYGYTF | TGTGCCAGCAGCTTGGTAGTGGGGCAGGGCTGGACTAACTATGGCTACACCTTC
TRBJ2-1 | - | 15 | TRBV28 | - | CASSQYRDPRNEQFF | TGTGCCAGCAGTCAATACAGGGACCCTCGCAATGAGCAGTTCTTC
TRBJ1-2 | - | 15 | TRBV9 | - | CASSVDLGEGYGYTF | TGTGCCAGCAGCGTAGATCTGGGAGAGGGCTATGGCTACACCTTC
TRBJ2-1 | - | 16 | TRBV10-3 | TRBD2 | CAISWTSGSGYNEQFF | TGTGCCATCAGTTGGACTAGCGGGAGTGGTTACAATGAGCAGTTCTTC
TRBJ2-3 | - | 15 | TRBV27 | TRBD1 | CASSSRGFSTDTQYF | TGTGCCAGCAGTTCCAGGGGGTTCAGCACAGATACGCAGTATTTT
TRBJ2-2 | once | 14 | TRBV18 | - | CASAGTSNTGELFF | TGTGCCAGCGCCGGGACTTCGAACACCGGGGAGCTGTTTTTT
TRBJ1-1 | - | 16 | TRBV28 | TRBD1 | CASTLGTGLYGTEAFF | TGTGCCAGCACCCTCGGGACAGGGCTTTACGGCACTGAAGCTTTCTTT
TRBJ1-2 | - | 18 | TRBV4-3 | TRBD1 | CASSQDVQGSWPNYGYTF | TGCGCCAGCAGCCAAGATGTACAGGGGAGTTGGCCTAACTATGGCTACACCTTC
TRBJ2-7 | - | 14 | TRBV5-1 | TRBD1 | CASSSRQGVDEQYF | TGCGCCAGCAGCTCCCGACAGGGGGTCGACGAGCAGTACTTC
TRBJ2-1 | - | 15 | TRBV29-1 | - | CSVEDLRGGVNEQFF | TGCAGCGTTGAAGACCTGAGGGGCGGGGTGAATGAGCAGTTCTTC
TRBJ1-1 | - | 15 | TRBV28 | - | CASRVSQYHGTEAFF | TGTGCCAGCAGGGTCTCACAGTACCACGGCACTGAAGCTTTCTTT
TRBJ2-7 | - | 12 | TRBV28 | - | CASSQGSYEQYF | TGTGCCAGCAGTCAGGGTTCCTACGAGCAGTACTTC
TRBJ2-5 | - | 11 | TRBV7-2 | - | CASRVQETQYF | TGTGCCAGCCGAGTCCAAGAGACCCAGTACTTC
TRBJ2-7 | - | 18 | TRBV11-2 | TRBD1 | CASSLDLKAQGRSYEQYF | TGTGCCAGCAGCTTAGATCTCAAGGCACAGGGGCGATCCTACGAGCAGTACTTC